This T cell receptor beta chain was retrieved from a study of T cell clonotyping in hematopoietic cell transplantation (TCRdb year 2021). Background on the whole study: In the study, 135 blood samples were gathered from over 30 consecutive transplant recipients and their related donors. Recruitment of patients ran from late 2015 to early 2017, and follow-up continued until late 2020 or until death. Findings and caveats that apply to the study as a whole: Donor and pretransplant recipient Inverse Simpson Index values predicted broader posttransplant TCR repertoire diversity. After transplant, TCR diversity in recipients dropped, and pathologically expanded clonotypes climbed progressively between day 30 and day 180. The sample size was limited and the cells went unsorted, which meant the CD4 and CD8 repertoire contributions could not be told apart. Only a small fraction of recipient repertoires overlapped donor repertoires, with over 95% appearing de novo at the given depth.

With the immunoSEQ assay, which is a bias-controlled multiplex PCR relying on V- and J-specific primers, TCR beta CDR3 regions were amplified from genomic DNA. A second PCR step added a proprietary barcode and Illumina adapter sequences to the CDR3 amplicons. CDR3 libraries were sequenced on an Illumina MiSeq instrument. In the source study's methods: Export and quality control were performed with immunoSEQ Analyzer 3.0, and downstream analyses were performed with R Bioconductor and Immunarch. Only productive rearrangements within the normalized downsampled data set were used in the calculation of repertoire metrics. In the normalized cohort, clonotypes with more than 5 templates were defined as pathologically expanded. The Inverse Simpson Index served as the measure of repertoire diversity. The non-normalized data set was used for CMV-specificity analyses so that all clonotypes could be captured. Not all clones reach the TCRdb copy of this immuneACCESS table, which keeps in-frame sequences only. Checked studies attribute under half of the gap to unresolved V genes and leave the rest unexplained. That table gives V, J and clone size, and the DNA gave D and trimming. This sample holds about 6,300 clones; approximately 87% were observed only once. The top ten clones comprise roughly 14% of the sample.

Spanning cysteine to phenylalanine, the CDR3 consists of 15 amino acids. Solely the CDR3 DNA is kept, with 45 bases framed from the first base. V is shortened by 2 bases, J by 2 bases, and the region joining them spans 10 bases. As encoded in the germline V gene, CDR1 is MNHEY while CDR2 is SVGAGI. Explained via the paper, the time point label denotes: 180 days after allo-HCT. Blood samples were obtained from recipients approximately 28 days before transplant and at days 30, 100 and 180 after transplant. Using Nuclei Lysis Solution, genomic DNA was extracted from unfractionated peripheral blood mononuclear cells that were either fresh or cryopreserved. This clone came up a few times. The clone's antigen remains unknown. It has no much larger one-base neighbor in the sample; base qualities were not kept.

The source was peripheral blood mononuclear cells, collected 180 days after allogeneic stem cell transplant. The chain employs TRBV6-5 and TRBJ1-3; the D gene is perhaps TRBD1, on 6 matching bases. The TCR originated in a female patient aged 50-59 years who had an allogeneic stem cell transplant from an unrelated donor, so the T cells may come from the graft donor. Some clones in this sample may be carry-over from other donors' samples. This receptor has the CDR3 CASSYGQGTGNTIYF. The DNA sequence follows: TGTGCCAGCAGTTACGGGCAGGGGACTGGAAACACCATATATTTT.